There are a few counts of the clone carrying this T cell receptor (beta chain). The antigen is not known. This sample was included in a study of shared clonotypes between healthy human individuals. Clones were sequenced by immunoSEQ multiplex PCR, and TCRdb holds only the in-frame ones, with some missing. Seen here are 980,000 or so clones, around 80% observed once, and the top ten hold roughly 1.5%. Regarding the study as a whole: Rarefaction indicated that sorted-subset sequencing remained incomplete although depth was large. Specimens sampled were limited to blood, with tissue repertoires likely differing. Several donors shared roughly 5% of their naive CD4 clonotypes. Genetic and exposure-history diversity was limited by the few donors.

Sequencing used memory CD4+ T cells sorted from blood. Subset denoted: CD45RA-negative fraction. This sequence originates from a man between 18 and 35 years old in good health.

The CDR3 spells CASSQRREAGTDTQYF. The DNA for the CDR3 is TGTGCCAGCAGCCAAAGGCGGGAGGCGGGGACAGATACGCAGTATTTT. The chain is built from TRBV5-4 and TRBJ2-3; 8 nucleotides line up with TRBD2. Germline CDR1 SGHNT, CDR2 YYREEE (reference sequence). This CDR3 comprises 16 residues. The junction had 10 bases not matched to a gene; V was cut back by 4 bases and J by 3 bases.